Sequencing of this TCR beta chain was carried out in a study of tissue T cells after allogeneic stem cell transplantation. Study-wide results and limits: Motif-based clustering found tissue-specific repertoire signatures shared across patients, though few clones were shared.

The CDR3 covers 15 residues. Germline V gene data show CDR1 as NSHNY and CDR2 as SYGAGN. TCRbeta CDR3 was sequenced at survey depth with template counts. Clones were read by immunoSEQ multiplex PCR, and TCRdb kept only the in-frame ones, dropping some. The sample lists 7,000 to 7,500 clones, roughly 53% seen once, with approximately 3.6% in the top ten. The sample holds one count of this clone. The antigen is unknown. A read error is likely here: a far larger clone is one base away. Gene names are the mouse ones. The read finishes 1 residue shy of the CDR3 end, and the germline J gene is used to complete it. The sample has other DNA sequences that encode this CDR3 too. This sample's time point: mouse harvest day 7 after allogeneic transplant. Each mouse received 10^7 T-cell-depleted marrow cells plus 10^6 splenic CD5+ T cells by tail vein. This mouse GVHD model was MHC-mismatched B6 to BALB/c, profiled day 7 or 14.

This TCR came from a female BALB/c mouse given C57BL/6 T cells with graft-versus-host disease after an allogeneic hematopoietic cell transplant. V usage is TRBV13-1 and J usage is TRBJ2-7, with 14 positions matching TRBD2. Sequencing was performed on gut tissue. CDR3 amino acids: CASSDGGLGGLEQYF. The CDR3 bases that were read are TGTGCCAGCAGCGATGGGGGACTGGGGGGGCTTGAACAGTAC.